This T cell receptor (beta chain) appears in the sequencing data of a study of blood T cell repertoires in COVID-19. Those designated as exposed participants met a COVID-19 case within 2 weeks before study entry. Profiling relied on immunoSEQ multiplex PCR, and the TCRdb table lists in-frame clones only, not all of them. The sample consists of 150,000 to 200,000 clones, approximately 88% of them appearing once. After removal of 3 bases from V and 6 bases from J, the junction contained 7 bases not matched to a gene. This CDR3 is 16 amino acids long. CDR1 and CDR2 (germline): MNHEY, SMNVEV (reference sequence).

The V and J genes are TRBV27 and TRBJ1-6; TRBD1 agrees at 8 bases. Sequenced sample: PBMCs or T cells enriched from blood (not recorded which). This receptor was identified in a man aged 70 or older who had been exposed to COVID-19. CDR3 loop: CASSLKGTGPNSPLHF. In nucleotides, the CDR3 is TGTGCCAGCAGTTTGAAAGGGACAGGTCCTAATTCACCCCTCCACTTT.